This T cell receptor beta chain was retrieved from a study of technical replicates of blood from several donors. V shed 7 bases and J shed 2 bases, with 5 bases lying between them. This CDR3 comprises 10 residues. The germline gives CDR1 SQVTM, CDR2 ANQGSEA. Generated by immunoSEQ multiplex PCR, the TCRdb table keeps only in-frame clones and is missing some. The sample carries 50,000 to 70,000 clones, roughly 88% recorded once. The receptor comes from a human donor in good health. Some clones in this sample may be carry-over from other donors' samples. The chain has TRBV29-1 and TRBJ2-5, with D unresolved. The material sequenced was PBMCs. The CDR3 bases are TGCAGCGCCAAACAAGAGACCCAGTACTTC. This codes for CSAKQETQYF.